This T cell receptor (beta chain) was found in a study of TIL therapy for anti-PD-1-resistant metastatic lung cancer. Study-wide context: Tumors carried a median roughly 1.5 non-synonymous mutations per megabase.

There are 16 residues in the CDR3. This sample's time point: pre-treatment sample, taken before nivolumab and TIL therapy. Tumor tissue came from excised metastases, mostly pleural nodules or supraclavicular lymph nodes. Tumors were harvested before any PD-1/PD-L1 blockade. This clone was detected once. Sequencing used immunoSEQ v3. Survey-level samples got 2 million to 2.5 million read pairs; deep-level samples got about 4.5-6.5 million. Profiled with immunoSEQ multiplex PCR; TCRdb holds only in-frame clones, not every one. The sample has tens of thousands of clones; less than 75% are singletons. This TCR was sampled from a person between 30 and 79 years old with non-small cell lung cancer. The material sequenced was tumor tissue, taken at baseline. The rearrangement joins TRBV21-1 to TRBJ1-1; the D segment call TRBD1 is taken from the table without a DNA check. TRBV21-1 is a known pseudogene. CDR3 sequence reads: CASSRLPGQGAFEAFF. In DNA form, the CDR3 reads TGTGCCAGCAGCAGACTACCGGGACAGGGGGCCTTTGAAGCTTTCTTT.